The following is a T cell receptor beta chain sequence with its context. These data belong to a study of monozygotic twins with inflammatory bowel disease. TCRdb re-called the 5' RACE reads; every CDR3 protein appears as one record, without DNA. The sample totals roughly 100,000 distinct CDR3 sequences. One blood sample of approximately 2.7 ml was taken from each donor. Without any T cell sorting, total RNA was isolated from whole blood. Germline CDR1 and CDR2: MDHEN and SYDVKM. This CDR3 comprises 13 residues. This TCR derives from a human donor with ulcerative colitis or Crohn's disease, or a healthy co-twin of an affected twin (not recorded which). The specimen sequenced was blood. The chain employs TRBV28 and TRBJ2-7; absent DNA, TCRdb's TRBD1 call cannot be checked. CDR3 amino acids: CASSWPGADEQYF.